The rows below give T cell receptor beta chains drawn from one sample of a study of CDR3 diversity in severe acne. TCRdb analysed the PCR reads with MiXCR anew, one entry per CDR3 protein. The sample holds roughly 81,000 distinct CDR3 sequences; 48% are singletons and the top ten take around 10%. The sample taken for sequencing was blood. Receptors originate from a male donor in good health, serving as a control. Each CDR3 is given with its conserved first and last residue. The order of the fields is D gene, V gene, J gene, CDR3 length, clone size, CDR3 protein, CDR3 DNA. The D gene is left open where the match is weak. Where a row states a size, it is once, few, many or the class of an expanded clone; other rows omit it.

-	TRBV29-1	TRBJ1-4	11	-	CSVGAGEKLFF	TGCAGCGTTGGGGCGGGAGAAAAACTGTTTTTT
-	TRBV2	TRBJ2-1	11	medium-sized	CATVTAGEQFF	TGTGCGACGGTTACAGCGGGTGAGCAGTTCTTC
TRBD2	TRBV18	TRBJ2-6	16	few	CASSQTREFGANVLTF	TGTGCCAGCTCTCAAACGCGGGAGTTTGGGGCCAACGTCCTGACTTTC
TRBD1	TRBV19	TRBJ1-5	16	once	CASSLGTGGESQPQHF	TGTGCCAGTAGCCTCGGGACAGGGGGCGAGAGTCAGCCCCAGCATTTT
-	TRBV24-1	TRBJ1-1	15	few	CATSPTGRPNTEAFF	TGTGCCACCAGTCCTACAGGGAGGCCGAACACTGAAGCTTTCTTT
-	TRBV7-6	TRBJ1-1	14	medium-sized	CASSAGTENTEAFF	TGTGCCAGCAGTGCCGGGACCGAGAACACTGAAGCTTTCTTT
TRBD2	TRBV19	TRBJ2-3	15	-	CASSIGAGIADTQYF	TGTGCCAGTAGTATAGGAGCGGGAATAGCAGATACGCAGTATTTT
-	TRBV27	TRBJ2-3	15	-	CASTPDRTSTDTQYF	TGTGCCAGCACTCCGGACAGAACTAGCACAGATACGCAGTATTTT
-	TRBV6-2/TRBV6-3	TRBJ1-1	11	-	CASSRGGEVFF	TGTGCCAGCAGTAGGGGGGGTGAAGTTTTCTTT
TRBD1	TRBV6-5	TRBJ1-2	13	-	CASRNNRGGGYTF	TGTGCCAGCAGGAATAACAGGGGCGGCGGCTACACCTTC
-	TRBV7-9	TRBJ2-6	17	few	CASSGGGSSSGANVLTF	TGTGCCAGCAGCGGTGGAGGGTCATCCTCTGGGGCCAACGTCCTGACTTTC
-	TRBV9	TRBJ1-6	14	-	CASSGRAVNYHLHF	TGTGCCAGCAGCGGCCGGGCCGTAAACTACCACCTCCACTTT
-	TRBV19	TRBJ1-1	14	many	CATKTPGVNTEAFF	TGTGCCACAAAAACCCCCGGGGTGAACACTGAAGCTTTCTTT
-	TRBV10-3	TRBJ1-1	15	-	CAISESRGGVVLAFF	TGTGCCATCAGTGAGTCGCGGGGTGGGGTTGTCCTAGCTTTCTTT
-	TRBV25-1	TRBJ2-3	13	few	CASKSGGTDTQYF	TGTGCCAGCAAGTCAGGGGGCACAGATACGCAGTATTTT
-	TRBV25-1	TRBJ2-6	15	many	CASSGGISGANVLTF	TGTGCCAGCAGCGGCGGGATCTCTGGGGCCAACGTCCTGACTTTC
-	TRBV24-1	TRBJ1-5	13	few	CATSRNSNQPQHF	TGTGCCACCAGCAGGAATAGCAATCAGCCCCAGCATTTT
TRBD2	TRBV11-2	TRBJ2-5	17	many	CASSLTPSGGHQETQYF	TGTGCCAGCAGCTTAACCCCTAGCGGGGGTCATCAAGAGACCCAGTACTTC
TRBD1	TRBV7-2	TRBJ1-3	15	-	CASSPRGTAGNTIYF	TGTGCCAGCAGCCCCCGGGGGACAGCTGGAAACACCATATATTTT
-	TRBV5-8	TRBJ2-5	14	few	CASSWVAGQETQYF	TGTGCCAGCAGCTGGGTGGCAGGGCAAGAGACCCAGTACTTC
TRBD1	TRBV5-1	TRBJ2-7	15	-	CASSSGTGGVYEQYF	TGCGCCAGCAGCTCCGGGACAGGGGGAGTCTACGAGCAGTACTTC
TRBD1	TRBV19	TRBJ1-6	14	-	CASSWTGANSPLHF	TGTGCCAGTAGTTGGACAGGGGCTAATTCACCCCTCCACTTT
TRBD2	TRBV5-1	TRBJ2-1	16	-	CASSFGSGGPYNEQFF	TGCGCCAGCAGCTTCGGTAGCGGGGGGCCGTATAATGAGCAGTTCTTC
TRBD1	TRBV18	TRBJ1-1	15	many	CASSLRQGATTEAFF	TGTGCCAGCTCACTACGACAGGGGGCAACGACTGAAGCTTTCTTT
-	TRBV9	TRBJ1-2	15	-	CASSPIQGIGYGYTF	TGTGCCAGCAGCCCCATACAGGGAATAGGCTATGGCTACACCTTC
TRBD1	TRBV5-1	TRBJ1-2	14	-	CASSSQGDDYGYTF	TGCGCCAGCAGCTCACAGGGGGACGACTATGGCTACACCTTC
-	TRBV11-1	TRBJ1-3	21	-	CASSFGLRNTEAFFGQGTIYF	-
-	TRBV7-8	TRBJ1-2	15	-	CASSLVIDLGYGYTF	TGTGCCAGCAGCTTAGTTATTGATTTGGGGTATGGCTACACCTTC
-	TRBV2	TRBJ2-2	14	many	CASSGAVNTGELFF	TGTGCCAGCAGTGGGGCGGTGAACACCGGGGAGCTGTTTTTT
-	TRBV6-5	TRBJ1-2	14	many	CASSYPGERGGYTF	TGTGCCAGCAGTTACCCCGGGGAGCGAGGAGGCTACACCTTC
-	TRBV15	TRBJ1-1	14	medium-sized	CATSRAASTGVAFF	TGTGCCACCAGCAGAGCCGCCTCTACGGGGGTGGCTTTCTTT
-	TRBV20-1	TRBJ2-4	13	many	CSAPRAGENIQYF	TGCAGTGCCCCTAGGGCAGGGGAAAACATTCAGTACTTC
-	TRBV10-3	TRBJ2-2	14	-	CAISENPGSGELFF	TGTGCCATCAGTGAGAATCCAGGGTCCGGGGAGCTGTTTTTT
TRBD1	TRBV14	TRBJ2-7	14	many	CASSLGQGGHEQYF	TGTGCCAGCAGCCTGGGACAGGGGGGTCACGAGCAGTACTTC
-	TRBV7-8	TRBJ2-5	17	few	CASSPQLAQSYQETQYF	TGTGCCAGCAGCCCTCAGTTAGCGCAATCGTACCAAGAGACCCAGTACTTC
-	TRBV10-3	TRBJ1-6	14	few	CAISAKGDNSPLHF	TGTGCCATCAGTGCTAAGGGAGATAATTCACCCCTCCACTTT
-	TRBV15	TRBJ1-2	12	few	CATSRGWVGKTF	TGTGCCACCAGCAGAGGGTGGGTCGGAAAAACCTTC
-	TRBV7-9	TRBJ2-3	16	-	CASRLNRVGGTDTQYF	TGTGCCAGCAGACTAAACAGGGTCGGGGGCACAGATACGCAGTATTTT
-	TRBV5-6	TRBJ1-1	15	many	CASSLVTSSNTEAFF	TGTGCCAGCAGCTTGGTGACAAGTTCGAACACTGAAGCTTTCTTT
TRBD2	TRBV7-9	TRBJ2-1	15	-	CASSQLAGSYNEQFF	TGTGCCAGCAGCCAATTAGCGGGGAGCTACAATGAGCAGTTCTTC
TRBD1	TRBV24-1	TRBJ2-3	16	medium-sized	CATSDRTGPSTDTQYF	TGTGCCACCAGTGATCGGACAGGGCCTAGCACAGATACGCAGTATTTT
TRBD1	TRBV7-8	TRBJ2-3	13	once	CASSDRGYPPQYF	TGTGCCAGCAGCGACAGGGGCTACCCTCCCCAGTATTTT
TRBD1	TRBV24-1	TRBJ1-4	14	-	CASSGARGTGELFF	TGTGCCAGCAGTGGGGCCAGGGGGACTGGGGAACTGTTTTTT
TRBD2	TRBV20-1	TRBJ2-7	15	many	CSAEDGLAGSYEQYF	TGCAGTGCGGAGGACGGACTAGCGGGGTCCTACGAGCAGTACTTC
-	TRBV20-1	TRBJ1-1	11	-	CSASNFLEAFF	TGCAGTGCTAGCAACTTCCTTGAAGCTTTCTTT
-	TRBV7-9	TRBJ1-2	13	-	CASSPGTSGGYTF	TGTGCCAGCAGCCCCGGGACAAGCGGTGGCTACACCTTC
-	TRBV7-9	TRBJ1-2	13	many	CASSEGRVYGYTF	TGTGCCAGCAGCGAGGGAAGAGTCTATGGCTACACCTTC
-	TRBV6-1	TRBJ1-2	14	-	CASSESGQNYGYTF	TGTGCCAGCAGTGAAAGTGGGCAGAACTATGGCTACACCTTC